One TCR beta chain is described in this entry. This specimen belongs to a study of blood T cell repertoires in COVID-19. Per germline, CDR1 MNHEY and CDR2 SVGEGT. CDR3 length: 14 residues. Trimming stripped 2 bases from V and 1 base from J, with 8 bases between. Original methodology: Reference gene primer amplification gave nucleated cell count estimates. TCRdb's table, derived via immunoSEQ multiplex PCR, lists solely in-frame clones and lacks some. V, J and clone size are taken as reported in that table, and D and trimming were inferred from the DNA itself. The profile shows tens of thousands of clones, over 90% of them singletons.

The chain combines TRBV6-2 or TRBV6-3 with TRBJ1-1; D not resolved. This receptor was obtained from a human donor in a cohort sampled during active COVID-19. The sample was peripheral blood. The CDR3 region has the DNA TGTGCCAGCAGTTACCGGGGTTCGAACACTGAAGCTTTCTTT. Translation gives CASSYRGSNTEAFF.